This TCR beta chain comes out of a study of response to subunit inactivated influenza vaccine. The ends lost 0 bases at V and 4 bases at J; junction bases unmatched: 9. There are 18 residues in the CDR3. Germline-derived CDR1 and CDR2 are LNHNV and YYDKDF (reference sequence). TCRdb re-derived calls from the RT-PCR reads in MiXCR, one entry per CDR3 protein. The table has about 540,000 distinct CDR3 sequences, under 30% seen once. This sample also belongs to another study, concerning T cells expressing NK-cell markers. As reported in that work: UMI-tagged 5'RACE template switching yielded the TCR beta cDNA.

The sequencing here drew on CD4+ T cells sorted from PBMCs, taken about 13 days after vaccination. The rearrangement joins TRBV15 to TRBJ2-3; TRBD2 matches at 11 bases. The TCR sequence derives from a man aged 45-60 years who received an inactivated influenza vaccine. The CDR3: CATSREALAGVGADTQYF. As DNA, the CDR3 is TGTGCCACCAGCAGAGAGGCACTAGCGGGGGTTGGCGCAGATACGCAGTATTTT.